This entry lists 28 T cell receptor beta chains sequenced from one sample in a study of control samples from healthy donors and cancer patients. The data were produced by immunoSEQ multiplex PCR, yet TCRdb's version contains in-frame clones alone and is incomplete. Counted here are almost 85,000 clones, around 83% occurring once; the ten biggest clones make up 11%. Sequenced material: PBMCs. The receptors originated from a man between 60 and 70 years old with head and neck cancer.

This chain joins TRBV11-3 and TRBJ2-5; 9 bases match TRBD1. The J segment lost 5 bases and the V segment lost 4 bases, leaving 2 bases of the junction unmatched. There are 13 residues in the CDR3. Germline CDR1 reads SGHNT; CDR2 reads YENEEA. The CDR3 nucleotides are TGTGCCAGCAGCTGGACAGGGGAGGAGACCCAGTACTTC. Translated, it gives CASSWTGEETQYF.

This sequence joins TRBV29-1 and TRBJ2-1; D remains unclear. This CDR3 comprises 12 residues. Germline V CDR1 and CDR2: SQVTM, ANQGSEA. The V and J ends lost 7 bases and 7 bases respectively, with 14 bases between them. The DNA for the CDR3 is TGCAGCGCCCCCCGTAGGGAAAATGAGCAGTTCTTC. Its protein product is CSAPRRENEQFF.

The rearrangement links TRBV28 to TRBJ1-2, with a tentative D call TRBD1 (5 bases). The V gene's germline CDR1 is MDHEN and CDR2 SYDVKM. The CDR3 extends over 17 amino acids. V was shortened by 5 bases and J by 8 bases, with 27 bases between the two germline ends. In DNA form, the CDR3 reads TGTGCCAGCAGTCTCGCCACGTCCCTGAGTTTAGAGGGGGGCTACACCTTC. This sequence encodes CASSLATSLSLEGGYTF.

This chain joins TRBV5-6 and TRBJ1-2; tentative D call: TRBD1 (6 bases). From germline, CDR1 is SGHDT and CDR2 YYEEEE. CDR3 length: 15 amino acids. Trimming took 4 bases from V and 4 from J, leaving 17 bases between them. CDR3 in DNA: TGTGCCAGCAGCCCGGACGGGGGCGCGGGCTATGGCTACACCTTC. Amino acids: CASSPDGGAGYGYTF. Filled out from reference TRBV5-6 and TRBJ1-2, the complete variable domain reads DAGVTQSPTHLIKTRGQQVTLRCSPKSGHDTVSWYQQALGQGPQFIFQYYEEEERQRGNFPDRFSGHQFPNYSSELNVNALLLGDSALYLCASSPDGGAGYGYTFGSGTRLTVV.

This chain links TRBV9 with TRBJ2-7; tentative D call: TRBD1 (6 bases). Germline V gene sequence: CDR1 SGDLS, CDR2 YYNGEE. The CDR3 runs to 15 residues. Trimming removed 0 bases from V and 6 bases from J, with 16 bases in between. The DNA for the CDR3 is TGTGCCAGCAGCGTAGCTTTACAGGGATTGGGCGAGCAGTACTTC. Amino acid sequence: CASSVALQGLGEQYF.

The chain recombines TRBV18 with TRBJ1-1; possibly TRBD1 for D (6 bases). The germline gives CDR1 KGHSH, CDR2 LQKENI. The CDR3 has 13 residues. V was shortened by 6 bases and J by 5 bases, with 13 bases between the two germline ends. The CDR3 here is CASSEGEETEAFF. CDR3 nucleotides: TGTGCCAGCTCCGAGGGGGAGGAAACTGAAGCTTTCTTT. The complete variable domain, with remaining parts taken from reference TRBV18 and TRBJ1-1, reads NAGVMQNPRHLVRRRGQEARLRCSPMKGHSHVYWYRQLPEEGLKFMVYLQKENIIDESGMPKERFSAEFPKEGPSILRIQQVVRGDSAAYFCASSEGEETEAFFGQGTRLTVV.

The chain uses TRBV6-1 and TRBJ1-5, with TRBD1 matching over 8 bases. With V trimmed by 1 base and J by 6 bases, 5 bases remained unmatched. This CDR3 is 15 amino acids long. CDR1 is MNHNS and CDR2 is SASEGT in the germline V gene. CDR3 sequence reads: CASSEDGQGFQPQHF. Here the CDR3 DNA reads TGTGCCAGCAGTGAAGATGGACAGGGATTTCAGCCCCAGCATTTT.

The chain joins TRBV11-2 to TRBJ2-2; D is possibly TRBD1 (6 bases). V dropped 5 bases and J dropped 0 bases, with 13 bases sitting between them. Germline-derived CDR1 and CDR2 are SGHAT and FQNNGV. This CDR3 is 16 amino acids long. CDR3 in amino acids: CASSRRDTANTGELFF. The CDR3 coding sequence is TGTGCCAGCAGCCGACGGGACACCGCGAACACCGGGGAGCTGTTTTTT.

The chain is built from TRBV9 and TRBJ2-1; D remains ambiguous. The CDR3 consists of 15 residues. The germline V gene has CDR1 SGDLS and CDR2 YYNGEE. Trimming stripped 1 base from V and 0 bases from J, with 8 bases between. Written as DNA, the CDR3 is TGTGCCAGCAGCGTATCATCCAGCTCCTACAATGAGCAGTTCTTC. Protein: CASSVSSSSYNEQFF.

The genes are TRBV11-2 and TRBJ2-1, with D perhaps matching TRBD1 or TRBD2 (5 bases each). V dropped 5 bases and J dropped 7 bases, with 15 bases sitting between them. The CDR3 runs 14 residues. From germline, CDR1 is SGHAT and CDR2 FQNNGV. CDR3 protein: CASSPIAGGNEQFF. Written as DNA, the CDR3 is TGTGCCAGCAGCCCCATAGCTGGGGGAAATGAGCAGTTCTTC.

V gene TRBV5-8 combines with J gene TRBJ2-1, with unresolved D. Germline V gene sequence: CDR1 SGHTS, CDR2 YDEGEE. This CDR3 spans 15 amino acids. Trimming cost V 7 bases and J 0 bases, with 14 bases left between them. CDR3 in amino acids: CASFRVLSSYNEQFF. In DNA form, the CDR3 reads TGTGCCAGCTTTAGGGTCCTTAGCTCCTACAATGAGCAGTTCTTC.

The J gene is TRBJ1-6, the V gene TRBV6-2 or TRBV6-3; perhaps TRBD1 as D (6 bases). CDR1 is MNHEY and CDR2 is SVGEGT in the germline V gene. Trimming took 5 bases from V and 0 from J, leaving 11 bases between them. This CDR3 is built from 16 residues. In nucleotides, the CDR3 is TGTGCCAGCAGTGACGACAGGAGCTCCTATAATTCACCCCTCCACTTT. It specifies CASSDDRSSYNSPLHF.

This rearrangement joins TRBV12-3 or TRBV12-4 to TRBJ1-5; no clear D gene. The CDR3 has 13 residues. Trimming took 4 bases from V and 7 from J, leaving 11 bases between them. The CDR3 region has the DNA TGTGCCAGCAGTTCGCACCTTAAACAGCCCCAGCATTTT. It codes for CASSSHLKQPQHF.

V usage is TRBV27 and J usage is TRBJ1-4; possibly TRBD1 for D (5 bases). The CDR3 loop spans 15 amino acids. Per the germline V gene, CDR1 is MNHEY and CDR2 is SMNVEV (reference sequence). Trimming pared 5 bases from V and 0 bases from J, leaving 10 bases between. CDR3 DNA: TGTGCCAGCAGTCGGGGGTCCACAACTAATGAAAAACTGTTTTTT. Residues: CASSRGSTTNEKLFF. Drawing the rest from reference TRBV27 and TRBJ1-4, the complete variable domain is EAQVTQNPRYLITVTGKKLTVTCSQNMNHEYMSWYRQDPGLGLRQIYYSMNVEVTDKGDVPEGYKVSRKEKRNFPLILESPSPNQTSLYFCASSRGSTTNEKLFFGSGTQLSVL.

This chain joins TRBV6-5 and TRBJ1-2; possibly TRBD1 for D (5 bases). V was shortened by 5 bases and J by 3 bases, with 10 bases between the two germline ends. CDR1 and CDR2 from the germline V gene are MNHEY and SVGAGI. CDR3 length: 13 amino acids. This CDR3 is CASSHTGDYGYTF. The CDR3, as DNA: TGTGCCAGCAGTCACACGGGGGACTATGGCTACACCTTC.

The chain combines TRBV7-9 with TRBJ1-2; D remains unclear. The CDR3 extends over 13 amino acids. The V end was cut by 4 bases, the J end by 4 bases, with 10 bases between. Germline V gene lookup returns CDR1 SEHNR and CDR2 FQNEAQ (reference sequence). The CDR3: CASSYIAAYGYTF. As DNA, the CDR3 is TGTGCCAGCAGCTACATCGCCGCCTATGGCTACACCTTC. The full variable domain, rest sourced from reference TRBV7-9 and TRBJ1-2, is DTGVSQNPRHKITKRGQNVTFRCDPISEHNRLYWYRQTLGQGPEFLTYFQNEAQLEKSRLLSDRFSAERPKGSFSTLEIQRTEQGDSAMYLCASSYIAAYGYTFGSGTRLTVV.

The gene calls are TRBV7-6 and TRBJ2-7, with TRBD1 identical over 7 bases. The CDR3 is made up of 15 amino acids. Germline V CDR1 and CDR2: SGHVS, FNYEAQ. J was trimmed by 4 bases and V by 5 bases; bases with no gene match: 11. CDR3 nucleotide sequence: TGTGCCAGCAGCAACCCTGGACAGGAACCATACGAGCAGTACTTC. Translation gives CASSNPGQEPYEQYF. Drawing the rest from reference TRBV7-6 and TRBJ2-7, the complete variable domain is GAGVSQSPRYKVTKRGQDVALRCDPISGHVSLYWYRQALGQGPEFLTYFNYEAQQDKSGLPNDRFSAERPEGSISTLTIQRTEQRDSAMYRCASSNPGQEPYEQYFGPGTRLTVT.

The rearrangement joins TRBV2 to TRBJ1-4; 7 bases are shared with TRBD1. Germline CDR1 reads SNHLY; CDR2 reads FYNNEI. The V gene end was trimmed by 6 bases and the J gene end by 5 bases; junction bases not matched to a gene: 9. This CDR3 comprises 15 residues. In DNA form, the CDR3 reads TGTGCCAGCAGCCAACAGGGGTACGAGAATGAAAAACTGTTTTTT. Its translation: CASSQQGYENEKLFF.

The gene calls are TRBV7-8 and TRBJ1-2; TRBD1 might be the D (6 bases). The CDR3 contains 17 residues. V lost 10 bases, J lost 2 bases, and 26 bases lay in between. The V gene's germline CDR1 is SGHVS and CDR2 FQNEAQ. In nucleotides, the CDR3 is TGTGCCACCCTTCGGGGGACCAGCAAAAGGGGGAACTATGGCTACACCTTC. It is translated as CATLRGTSKRGNYGYTF.

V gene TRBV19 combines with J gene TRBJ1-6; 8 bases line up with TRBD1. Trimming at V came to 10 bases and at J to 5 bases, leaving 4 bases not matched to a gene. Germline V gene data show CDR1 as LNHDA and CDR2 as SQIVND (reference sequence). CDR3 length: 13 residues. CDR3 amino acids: CATKTGDNSPLHF. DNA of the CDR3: TGTGCCACGAAGACAGGGGATAATTCACCCCTCCACTTT.

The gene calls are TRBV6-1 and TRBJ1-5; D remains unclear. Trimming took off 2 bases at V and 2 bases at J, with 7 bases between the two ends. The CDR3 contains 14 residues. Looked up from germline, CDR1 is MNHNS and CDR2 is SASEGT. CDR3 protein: CASSENWGNQPQHF. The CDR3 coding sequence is TGTGCCAGCAGTGAAAACTGGGGCAATCAGCCCCAGCATTTT.

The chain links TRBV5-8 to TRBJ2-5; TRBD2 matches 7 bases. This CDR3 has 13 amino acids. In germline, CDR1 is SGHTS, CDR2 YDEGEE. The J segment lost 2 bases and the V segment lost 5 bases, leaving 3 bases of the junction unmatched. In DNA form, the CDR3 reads TGTGCCAGCAGAAGAGCGGGGCAAGAGACCCAGTACTTC. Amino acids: CASRRAGQETQYF.

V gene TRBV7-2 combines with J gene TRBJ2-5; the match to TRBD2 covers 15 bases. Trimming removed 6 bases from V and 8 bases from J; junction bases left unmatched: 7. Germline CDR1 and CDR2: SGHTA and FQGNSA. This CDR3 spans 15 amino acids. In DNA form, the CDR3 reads TGTGCCAGCAGTTGGCGGACTAGCGGGAGGGAAACCCAGTACTTC. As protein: CASSWRTSGRETQYF.

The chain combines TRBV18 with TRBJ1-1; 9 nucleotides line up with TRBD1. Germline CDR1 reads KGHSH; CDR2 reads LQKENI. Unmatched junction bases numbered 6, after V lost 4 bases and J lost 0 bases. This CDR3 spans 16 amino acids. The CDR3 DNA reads TGTGCCAGCTCACGACAGGGGGTAGGGATGAACACTGAAGCTTTCTTT. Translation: CASSRQGVGMNTEAFF.

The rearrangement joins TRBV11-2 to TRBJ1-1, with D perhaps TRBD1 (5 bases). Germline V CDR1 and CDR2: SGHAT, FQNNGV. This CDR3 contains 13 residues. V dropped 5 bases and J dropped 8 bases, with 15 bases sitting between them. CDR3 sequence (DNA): TGTGCCAGCAGCACCTTGAGGGGTACCGAAGCTTTCTTT. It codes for CASSTLRGTEAFF.

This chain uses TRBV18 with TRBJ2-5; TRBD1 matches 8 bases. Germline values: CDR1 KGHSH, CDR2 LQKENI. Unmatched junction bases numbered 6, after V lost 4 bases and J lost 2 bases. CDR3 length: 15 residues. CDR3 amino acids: CASSQGTGSQETQYF. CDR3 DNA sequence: TGTGCCAGCTCACAAGGGACAGGCTCACAAGAGACCCAGTACTTC.

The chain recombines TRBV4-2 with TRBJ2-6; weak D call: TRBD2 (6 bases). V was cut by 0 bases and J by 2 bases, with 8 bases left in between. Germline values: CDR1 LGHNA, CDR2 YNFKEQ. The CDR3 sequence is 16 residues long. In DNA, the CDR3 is TGTGCCAGCAGCCAAGAGGGCGGGGCTGGGGCCAACGTCCTGACTTTC. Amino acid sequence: CASSQEGGAGANVLTF.

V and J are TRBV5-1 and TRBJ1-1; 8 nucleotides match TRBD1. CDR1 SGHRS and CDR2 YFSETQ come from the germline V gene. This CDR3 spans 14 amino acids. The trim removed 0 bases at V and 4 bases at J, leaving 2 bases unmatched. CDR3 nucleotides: TGCGCCAGCAGCTTGGAGACAGGGGTCACTGAAGCTTTCTTT. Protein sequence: CASSLETGVTEAFF.